Listed here are 17 T cell receptor beta chains from one sample, sequenced in a study of blood T cell repertoires in COVID-19. Measured with immunoSEQ multiplex PCR; TCRdb has only the in-frame clones, and not every one. The table has 170,000 or so clones, about 90% seen once. The sample taken for sequencing was PBMCs or T cells enriched from blood (not recorded which). These receptors were taken from a woman in her forties or fifties who had recovered from COVID-19.

The CDR3 region has the DNA TGTGCCAGCAGCTTACGTTTCGGGACAGGCTATGGCTACACCTTC. It encodes CASSLRFGTGYGYTF. This chain joins TRBV5-4 and TRBJ1-2; 8 bases fit TRBD1. The CDR3 has 15 amino acids. Germline loops: CDR1 SGHNT, CDR2 YYREEE (reference sequence). The trim removed 2 bases at V and 4 bases at J, leaving 7 bases unmatched. The whole variable domain, remainder taken from reference TRBV5-4 and TRBJ1-2, is ETGVTQSPTHLIKTRGQQVTLRCSSQSGHNTVSWYQQALGQGPQFIFQYYREEENGRGNFPPRFSGLQFPNYSSELNVNALELDDSALYLCASSLRFGTGYGYTFGSGTRLTVV.

The chain carries TRBV6-1 and TRBJ1-1; D perhaps matches TRBD1 (6 bases). Germline CDR1 and CDR2: MNHNS and SASEGT. This CDR3 is 14 amino acids long. Trimming stripped 2 bases from V and 0 bases from J, with 7 bases between. CDR3 loop: CASSENRVNTEAFF. The DNA for the CDR3 is TGTGCCAGCAGTGAAAACAGGGTGAACACTGAAGCTTTCTTT.

In this sample, this clone turned up a few times. The V and J genes are TRBV7-9 and TRBJ2-3; 7 nucleotides match TRBD2. Germline assignment: CDR1 SEHNR and CDR2 FQNEAQ (reference sequence). After removal of 5 bases from V and 6 bases from J, the junction contained 14 bases not matched to a gene. The CDR3 extends over 16 amino acids. The CDR3 DNA sequence: TGTGCCAGCAGCCAACCCAGAGAGCGGGGCATTGATACGCAGTATTTT. It specifies CASSQPRERGIDTQYF.

This clone was counted a few times. The V and J genes are TRBV7-3 and TRBJ1-1; 7 bases map to TRBD1. The germline V gene has CDR1 SGHTA and CDR2 FQGTGA. The CDR3 covers 18 residues. V lost 1 base and J lost 0; bases outside the gene matches: 11. This CDR3 is CASSLRSGTGQLNTEAFF. Here the CDR3 DNA reads TGTGCCAGCAGCTTAAGGTCGGGCACGGGACAGTTGAACACTGAAGCTTTCTTT.

CDR3 in amino acids: CAISESLAMNTQYF. In DNA form, the CDR3 reads TGTGCCATCAGTGAGTCGCTAGCGATGAATACGCAGTATTTT. The chain couples TRBV10-3 to TRBJ2-3; a possible D gene is TRBD2 (6 bases). Trimming left V 0 bases short and J 7 bases short, with 11 bases between. This CDR3 region has 14 residues. The V gene's germline CDR1 is ENHRY and CDR2 SYGVKD.

The chain uses TRBV7-9 and TRBJ1-1; possibly TRBD1 for D (6 bases). CDR3 length equals 15 residues. Trimming removed 1 base at V and 1 base at J, with 10 bases between. Germline CDR1 and CDR2: SEHNR and FQNEAQ (reference sequence). The CDR3 sequence: CASSLGSQGNTEAFF. DNA for the CDR3: TGTGCCAGCAGCTTAGGGTCACAGGGGAACACTGAAGCTTTCTTT.

The chain has TRBV5-4 and TRBJ1-3, with TRBD1 matching over 12 bases. The length of the CDR3 is 17 residues. Germline CDR1 SGHNT, CDR2 YYREEE (reference sequence). V gave up 4 bases and J gave up 4 bases; unmatched junction bases: 9. CDR3 in DNA: TGTGCCAGCAGCACTGGGACAGGGGGCGTTTTGGGAAACACCATATATTTT. Its protein product is CASSTGTGGVLGNTIYF.

The CDR3 loop reads CASSHRAGKGDTGELFF. As DNA, the CDR3 is TGTGCCAGCAGCCACAGAGCCGGAAAGGGGGACACCGGGGAGCTGTTTTTT. The chain combines TRBV3-1 (or the pseudogene TRBV3-2) with TRBJ2-2; TRBD1 is a possible D gene (6 bases). The CDR3 is 17 residues long. The germline CDR1 and CDR2 sequences are LGHDT and YNNKEL (reference sequence). The germline V and J ends were trimmed by 3 bases and 3 bases, with 17 bases remaining between them.

The rearrangement links TRBV4-3 to TRBJ2-1; unclear D gene. The CDR3 extends over 13 amino acids. Germline CDR1 is LGHNA and CDR2 is YSLEER. V lost 4 bases and J 5 bases, leaving 9 bases between the germline ends. CDR3 protein: CASSPSLNNEQFF. Here the CDR3 DNA reads TGCGCCAGCAGCCCAAGCCTCAACAATGAGCAGTTCTTC.

The chain has TRBV7-2 and TRBJ2-7; 12 nucleotides align to TRBD2. Germline CDR1 and CDR2: SGHTA and FQGNSA. The length of the CDR3 is 17 residues. The J segment lost 2 bases and the V segment lost 0 bases, leaving 5 bases of the junction unmatched. The CDR3, as DNA: TGTGCCAGCAGCTTAGCACCCCTAGCGGGAGGGCCCTACGAGCAGTACTTC. Amino acids: CASSLAPLAGGPYEQYF.

This chain links TRBV5-5 with TRBJ2-7; 9 bases fit TRBD2. The V and J ends lost 0 bases and 6 bases, in that order; junction bases with no gene match: 7. CDR1 and CDR2 from the germline V gene are SGHKS and YYEKEE (reference sequence). The length of the CDR3 is 15 residues. The CDR3 is CASSLAPQRGAEQYF. The CDR3 DNA reads as TGTGCCAGCAGCTTGGCCCCCCAGCGGGGGGCCGAGCAGTACTTC.

The V call is TRBV5-1, the J call TRBJ2-1; TRBD2 matches 9 bases. The J segment lost 7 bases and the V segment lost 4 bases, leaving 9 bases of the junction unmatched. CDR1 and CDR2 (germline): SGHRS, YFSETQ. The CDR3 extends over 15 amino acids. The CDR3 DNA reads as TGCGCCAGCAGCCCCATGCGGGAGGGAAGAAATGAGCAGTTCTTC. Residues: CASSPMREGRNEQFF.

This clone came up once. The V call is TRBV24-1, the J call TRBJ2-1; possible D gene TRBD2, 5 bases. With 6 bases removed from V and 0 bases from J, the gap between germline ends came to 8 bases. The germline gives CDR1 KGHDR, CDR2 SFDVKD. This CDR3 region has 14 residues. CDR3 residues: CATSPGSSYNEQFF. The CDR3, as DNA: TGTGCCACCAGTCCGGGGAGCTCCTACAATGAGCAGTTCTTC.

The chain is built from TRBV11-2 and TRBJ2-6; D is ambiguous. In germline, CDR1 is SGHAT, CDR2 FQNNGV. The CDR3 has 14 amino acids. Trimming left V 3 bases short and J 0 bases short, with 3 bases between. CDR3 protein: CASSLSSGANVLTF. The CDR3 DNA sequence: TGTGCCAGCAGCTTGAGCTCTGGGGCCAACGTCCTGACTTTC.

The rearrangement joins TRBV18 to TRBJ2-1; possible D gene TRBD2, 6 bases. There are 16 residues in the CDR3. Germline assignment: CDR1 KGHSH and CDR2 LQKENI. The V gene lost 0 bases and the J gene lost 0 bases, with 9 bases spanning the gap. The CDR3 region is CASSPPRGTSYNEQFF. Here the CDR3 DNA reads TGTGCCAGCTCACCACCTCGGGGGACCTCCTACAATGAGCAGTTCTTC.

This chain links TRBV5-1 with TRBJ2-2; 9 nucleotides align to TRBD2. The J segment lost 6 bases and the V segment lost 5 bases, leaving 8 bases of the junction unmatched. This CDR3 has 15 amino acids. Germline lookup yields CDR1 SGHRS and CDR2 YFSETQ. CDR3 nucleotide sequence: TGCGCCAGCAGTTCCGGGACTAGCTCCCCCGGGGAGCTGTTTTTT. The encoded protein is CASSSGTSSPGELFF.

V and J are TRBV15 and TRBJ2-7; TRBD1 aligns across 7 bases. The CDR3 contains 14 residues. Trimming cost V 0 bases and J 4 bases; bases outside gene matches: 3. Germline assignment: CDR1 LNHNV and CDR2 YYDKDF (reference sequence). The CDR3 coding sequence is TGTGCCACCAGCAGAGACAGGGGGAAGTACGAGCAGTACTTC. It translates to CATSRDRGKYEQYF. Full variable domain (outside the CDR3, taken from reference TRBV15 and TRBJ2-7): DAMVIQNPRYQVTQFGKPVTLSCSQTLNHNVMYWYQQKSSQAPKLLFHYYDKDFNNEADTPDNFQSRRPNTSFCFLDIRSPGLGDTAMYLCATSRDRGKYEQYFGPGTRLTVT.